The clone carrying this TCR beta chain has ten or more counts. Its antigen is still unknown. This entry comes from a study of T-cell reconstitution after alpha-beta-depleted transplantation in children. CDR3 length: 16 amino acids. The trim removed 4 bases at V and 7 bases at J, leaving 13 bases unmatched. The TCRbeta library incorporated unique molecular identifiers. TCRdb recomputed calls from the PCR reads with MiXCR, one row per CDR3 protein. The table shows 700,000 or so distinct CDR3 sequences, with around 14% occurring only once. Study-wide findings and caveats: High day-60 TCRbeta diversity in some patients came from surviving recipient T cells and thymic progenitors. Two months or so post-transplant, alpha-beta T cells reportedly derived from several hundred expanded graft clones. The main origin of T-cell counts and diversity one year after transplant was newly produced T cells.

This receptor was taken from a girl aged 2 to 10 with congenital amegakaryocytic thrombocytopenia, due to receive a stem cell transplant. Sequencing used PBMCs, obtained before TCRalphabeta/CD19-depleted stem cell transplant. The V call is TRBV12-3 or TRBV12-4, the J call TRBJ2-1, with 7 bases that match TRBD2. The CDR3 DNA reads TGTGCCAGCAGTTCCCGTGAGGCGGGAGTATGGAATGAGCAGTTCTTC. This codes for CASSSREAGVWNEQFF.